This entry lists 23 T cell receptor beta chains sequenced from one sample in a study of CD8 T cells in ankylosing spondylitis. TCRdb ran MiXCR on the 5' RACE reads and lists one entry per CDR3 protein. Of under 200,000 distinct CDR3 sequences listed, 10% to 15% were seen once; the top ten hold roughly 9.6%. The sample comprised blood, either unsorted or a sorted T cell fraction (not recorded which). Receptors were obtained from a female donor with ankylosing spondylitis or in good health (not recorded which).

The rearrangement links TRBV5-1 to TRBJ2-1; 7 bases are shared with TRBD2. The CDR3 loop spans 17 amino acids. V lost 3 bases, J lost 0 bases, and 9 bases stayed unmatched. Germline values: CDR1 SGHRS, CDR2 YFSETQ. The CDR3 loop is CASSSGRGGSSYNEQFF. CDR3 coding DNA: TGCGCCAGCAGCTCGGGGAGGGGCGGGAGCTCCTACAATGAGCAGTTCTTC.

This clonotype has a handful of counts. The chain recombines TRBV11-2 with TRBJ2-2; a weak D match, TRBD2 (6 bases). The CDR3 loop spans 15 amino acids. V lost 5 bases and J lost 7, with 17 bases in between. CDR1 and CDR2 from the germline V gene are SGHAT and FQNNGV. The CDR3 protein is CASSQGALGGGELFF. Here the CDR3 DNA reads TGTGCCAGCAGCCAAGGCGCGTTGGGAGGCGGGGAGCTGTTTTTT.

This clonotype was recorded many times. The chain uses TRBV5-1 and TRBJ2-7; 9 nucleotides agree with TRBD1. The CDR3 runs to 15 residues. The V gene's germline CDR1 is SGHRS and CDR2 YFSETQ. Trimming at V came to 4 bases and at J to 0 bases, leaving 5 bases not matched to a gene. The CDR3 coding sequence is TGCGCCAGCAGCCCTGGACAGGGGCCCTCCTACGAGCAGTACTTC. Amino acids: CASSPGQGPSYEQYF.

V gene TRBV19 combines with J gene TRBJ1-4, with D uncertain. V shed 7 bases and J shed 0 bases, with 12 bases lying between them. Per the germline V gene, CDR1 is LNHDA and CDR2 is SQIVND (reference sequence). This CDR3 spans 15 amino acids. The CDR3 DNA reads as TGTGCCAGTAACGAGATTGCGGCAACTAATGAAAAACTGTTTTTT. It is translated as CASNEIAATNEKLFF.

The genes are TRBV5-1 and TRBJ2-1, with D uncertain. The CDR3 contains 12 residues. CDR1 and CDR2 (germline): SGHRS, YFSETQ. Between the trimmed V and J ends, which lost 7 bases and 5 bases, there was a span of 10 bases. The CDR3 DNA reads TGCGCCAGCCGTGTTTGGGACAATGAGCAGTTCTTC. It translates to CASRVWDNEQFF.

This clonotype was counted ten times or more. This chain links TRBV19 with TRBJ1-1; no firm D call. Germline values: CDR1 LNHDA, CDR2 SQIVND (reference sequence). There are 13 residues in the CDR3. The germline V and J ends were trimmed by 10 bases and 1 base, with 13 bases remaining between them. CDR3 nucleotides: TGTGCCACCCTCCTAGGAGGGAACACTGAAGCTTTCTTT. Protein sequence: CATLLGGNTEAFF.

The chain uses TRBV28 and TRBJ2-1; D gene ambiguous. The V end lost 6 bases, the J end lost 6 bases, and 12 bases lay between the germline ends. Germline values: CDR1 MDHEN, CDR2 SYDVKM. The CDR3 has 13 residues. CDR3 coding DNA: TGTGCCAGCAGGATTGACTCGAGCAATGAGCAGTTCTTC. This encodes CASRIDSSNEQFF. Looking up the rest from reference TRBV28 and TRBJ2-1 gives the full variable domain: DVKVTQSSRYLVKRTGEKVFLECVQDMDHENMFWYRQDPGLGLRLIYFSYDVKMKEKGDIPEGYSVSREKKERFSLILESASTNQTSMYLCASRIDSSNEQFFGPGTRLTVL.

This clonotype was recorded at least ten times. The chain has TRBV5-1 and TRBJ2-1; a possible D gene is TRBD1 (5 bases). The CDR3 runs 16 residues. V lost 0 bases and J lost 4, with 14 bases in between. Germline V gene sequence: CDR1 SGHRS, CDR2 YFSETQ. The CDR3 region is CASSLDGAQGYNEQFF. The CDR3 bases are TGCGCCAGCAGCTTGGATGGAGCCCAGGGATACAATGAGCAGTTCTTC.

This clonotype was detected many times. The chain couples TRBV7-8 to TRBJ1-1; D remains ambiguous. V gave up 1 base and J gave up 1 base, with 10 bases separating them. Per germline, CDR1 SGHVS and CDR2 FQNEAQ. CDR3 length equals 15 residues. This CDR3 is CASSLDPGWNTEAFF. The CDR3 coding sequence is TGTGCCAGCAGCTTAGACCCGGGTTGGAACACTGAAGCTTTCTTT.

This clonotype was counted at least ten times. This chain links TRBV20-1 with TRBJ2-3; TRBD1 matches 8 bases. The CDR3 runs 13 residues. V shed 6 bases and J 3 bases; nucleotides not matched to a gene: 5. Germline CDR1 is DFQATT and CDR2 is SNEGSKA (reference sequence). The CDR3 DNA sequence: TGCAGTGCCTGGACAGGGAAGACAGATACGCAGTATTTT. Translation gives CSAWTGKTDTQYF.

The V gene is TRBV3-1, the J gene TRBJ1-5; 7 nucleotides agree with TRBD1. In germline, CDR1 is LGHDT, CDR2 YNNKEL (reference sequence). V dropped 3 bases and J dropped 5; count of bases not matched to a gene: 4. This CDR3 spans 14 amino acids. The CDR3 bases are TGTGCCAGCAGCCAGGAACAGGGGCATCAGCCCCAGCATTTT. Protein sequence: CASSQEQGHQPQHF.

This clonotype came up many times. The chain has TRBV5-1 and TRBJ1-1; D perhaps matches TRBD1 (5 bases). V dropped 0 bases and J dropped 0 bases, with 12 bases sitting between them. The germline V gene encodes CDR1 SGHRS and CDR2 YFSETQ. This CDR3 region has 16 residues. The CDR3 bases are TGCGCCAGCAGCTTGGAAACAGGAGCAATGAACACTGAAGCTTTCTTT. As protein: CASSLETGAMNTEAFF.

In this sample, this clonotype turned up many times. This sequence joins TRBV19 and TRBJ2-7, with D maybe TRBD2 (5 bases). Per germline, CDR1 LNHDA and CDR2 SQIVND (reference sequence). The CDR3 covers 12 residues. V was shortened by 5 bases and J by 6 bases, with 11 bases between the two germline ends. CDR3 sequence reads: CASSPGSGEQYF. Written as DNA, the CDR3 is TGTGCCAGTAGTCCGGGAAGCGGCGAGCAGTACTTC.

This clonotype was picked up a small number of times. The chain combines TRBV5-1 with TRBJ2-7, with 8 bases fitting TRBD1. The CDR3 runs 15 residues. V shed 4 bases and J 0 bases; nucleotides not matched to a gene: 6. Germline V gene data show CDR1 as SGHRS and CDR2 as YFSETQ. In DNA, the CDR3 is TGCGCCAGCAGCCCGGGACAGGAGGGCTCCTACGAGCAGTACTTC. Translating it yields CASSPGQEGSYEQYF.

This clonotype was picked up many times. This sequence joins TRBV7-6 and TRBJ1-1; possible D gene TRBD1, 6 bases. The CDR3 is 15 amino acids. The germline V gene encodes CDR1 SGHVS and CDR2 FNYEAQ. V was trimmed by 5 bases and J by 0 bases, leaving 13 bases between them. CDR3: CASSTQTGVNTEAFF. The CDR3 DNA sequence: TGTGCCAGCAGCACCCAGACAGGCGTGAACACTGAAGCTTTCTTT.

In its sample, this clonotype was seen many times. This sequence joins TRBV7-3 and TRBJ1-2; D remains ambiguous. The germline CDR1 and CDR2 sequences are SGHTA and FQGTGA. CDR3 length: 13 amino acids. V lost 5 bases, J lost 0 bases, and 7 bases lay in between. CDR3 DNA sequence: TGTGCCAGCAGCCTCAGCCCTAACTATGGCTACACCTTC. Amino acids: CASSLSPNYGYTF.

The sample holds many counts of this clonotype. The V gene is TRBV10-3, the J gene TRBJ1-5; D might be TRBD1 (6 bases). The CDR3 loop spans 14 amino acids. The V gene's germline CDR1 is ENHRY and CDR2 SYGVKD. V lost 11 bases and J lost 1, with 15 bases in between. The CDR3 DNA is TGTGCCTCAAGAGGGGGGGAAAGCAATCAGCCCCAGCATTTT. It yields the protein CASRGGESNQPQHF.

The V call is TRBV5-1, the J call TRBJ2-1; the D is unclear. From germline, CDR1 is SGHRS and CDR2 YFSETQ. CDR3 size: 14 residues. Between the trimmed V and J ends, which lost 4 bases and 4 bases, there was a span of 12 bases. The CDR3 bases are TGCGCCAGCAGCGCGGACCCTCAGTACAATGAGCAGTTCTTC. Protein sequence: CASSADPQYNEQFF.

This clonotype appeared many times. The chain is built from TRBV10-3 and TRBJ2-1; 12 bases line up with TRBD2. The CDR3 is 13 residues long. J was trimmed by 6 bases and V by 10 bases; bases with no gene match: 4. Germline V lookup: CDR1 ENHRY, CDR2 SYGVKD. CDR3 sequence: CASLLAGGNEQFF. CDR3 in DNA: TGTGCCAGCTTACTAGCGGGAGGCAATGAGCAGTTCTTC.

This clonotype has at least ten counts. The chain couples TRBV6-1 to TRBJ1-2; TRBD1 might be the D (5 bases). From germline, CDR1 is MNHNS and CDR2 SASEGT. Between the trimmed V and J ends, which lost 5 bases and 8 bases, there was a span of 15 bases. The CDR3 length is 13 residues. The CDR3 here is CASSLDYQGGYTF. CDR3 bases: TGTGCCAGCAGTCTTGACTACCAGGGAGGCTACACCTTC.

Points on this clonotype: It may be a read error: a sequence one base away is much more abundant. The rearrangement joins TRBV6-1 to TRBJ1-5; D unclear. Judging by the DNA end, TRBJ2-3 fits better; the J call may be wrong. The germline gives CDR1 MNHNS, CDR2 SASEGT. CDR3 size: 13 residues. The CDR3 DNA reads TGTGCCAGCAGCGTTCATTGGGATCAGCCCCAGTATTTT. This translates into CASSVHWDQPQYF.

On this clonotype itself: This sequence may be a read error, since a much larger clone differs from it by one base. J is TRBJ2-3 and V is TRBV29-1; perhaps TRBD1 as D (5 bases). The germline V gene encodes CDR1 SQVTM and CDR2 ANQGSEA. This CDR3 is built from 13 residues. The DNA of the CDR3 is TGCAGCGTTCTACAGGTCTACACAGATGCGCAGTATTTT. As protein: CSVLQVYTDAQYF.

In this sample, this clonotype turned up many times. The CDR3 loop is CSARSNRNSPLHF. The DNA of the CDR3 is TGCAGTGCTAGATCCAACCGAAATTCACCCCTCCACTTT. The V and J genes are TRBV20-1 and TRBJ1-6; D is ambiguous. V was cut by 2 bases and J by 7 bases, with 9 bases left in between. CDR1 is DFQATT, CDR2 SNEGSKA, per germline (reference sequence). The CDR3 loop spans 13 amino acids.